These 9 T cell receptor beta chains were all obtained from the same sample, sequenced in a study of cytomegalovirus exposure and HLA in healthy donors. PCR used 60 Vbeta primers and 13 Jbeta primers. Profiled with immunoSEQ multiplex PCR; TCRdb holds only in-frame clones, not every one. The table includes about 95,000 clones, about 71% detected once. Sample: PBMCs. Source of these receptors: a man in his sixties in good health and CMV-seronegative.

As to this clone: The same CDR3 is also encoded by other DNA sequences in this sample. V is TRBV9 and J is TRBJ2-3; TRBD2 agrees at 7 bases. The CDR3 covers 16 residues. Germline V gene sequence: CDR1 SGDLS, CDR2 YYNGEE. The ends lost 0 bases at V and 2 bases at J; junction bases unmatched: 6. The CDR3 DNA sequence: TGTGCCAGCAGCGTAGATCAGCGGGGTTCCACAGATACGCAGTATTTT. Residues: CASSVDQRGSTDTQYF.

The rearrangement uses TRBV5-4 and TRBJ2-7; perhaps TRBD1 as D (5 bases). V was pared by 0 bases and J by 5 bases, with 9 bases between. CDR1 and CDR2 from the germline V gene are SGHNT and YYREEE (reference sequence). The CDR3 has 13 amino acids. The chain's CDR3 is CASSLGRANEQYF. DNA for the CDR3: TGTGCCAGCAGCTTGGGCAGGGCAAACGAGCAGTACTTC.

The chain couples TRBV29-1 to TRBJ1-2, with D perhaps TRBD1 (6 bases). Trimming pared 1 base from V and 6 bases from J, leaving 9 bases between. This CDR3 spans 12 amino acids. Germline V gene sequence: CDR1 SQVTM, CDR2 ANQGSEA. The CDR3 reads CSVEAGVNGYTF. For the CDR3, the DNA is TGCAGCGTTGAAGCAGGGGTCAATGGCTACACCTTC.

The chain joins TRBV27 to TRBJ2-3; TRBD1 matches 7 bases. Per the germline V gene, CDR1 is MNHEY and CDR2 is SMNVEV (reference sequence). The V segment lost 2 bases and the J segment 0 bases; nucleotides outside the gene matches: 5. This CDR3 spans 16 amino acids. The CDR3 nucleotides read TGTGCCAGCAGTTTAAGGGGACAGCCAAGCACAGATACGCAGTATTTT. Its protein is CASSLRGQPSTDTQYF.

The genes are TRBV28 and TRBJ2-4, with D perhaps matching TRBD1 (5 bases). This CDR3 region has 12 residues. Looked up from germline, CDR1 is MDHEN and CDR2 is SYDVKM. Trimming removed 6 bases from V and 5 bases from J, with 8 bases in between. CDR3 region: CASSLTENIQYF. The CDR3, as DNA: TGTGCCAGCAGCCTGACAGAAAACATTCAGTACTTC.

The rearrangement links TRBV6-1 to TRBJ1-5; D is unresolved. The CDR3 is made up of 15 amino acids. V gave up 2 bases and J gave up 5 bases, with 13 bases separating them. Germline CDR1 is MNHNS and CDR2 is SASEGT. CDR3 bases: TGTGCCAGCAGTGAATGGCGGGGAAGCGATCAGCCCCAGCATTTT. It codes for CASSEWRGSDQPQHF.

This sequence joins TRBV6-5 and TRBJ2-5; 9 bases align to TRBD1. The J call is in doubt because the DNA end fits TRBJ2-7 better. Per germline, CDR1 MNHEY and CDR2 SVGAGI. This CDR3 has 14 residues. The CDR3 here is CASSPGQGGYEQYF. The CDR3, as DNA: TGTGCCAGCAGTCCGGGACAGGGTGGCTACGAGCAGTACTTC.

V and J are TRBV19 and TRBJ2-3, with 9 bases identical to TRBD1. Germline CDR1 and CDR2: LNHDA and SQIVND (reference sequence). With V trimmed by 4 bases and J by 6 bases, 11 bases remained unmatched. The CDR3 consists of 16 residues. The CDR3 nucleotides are TGTGCCAGTAGTACCCCCCCGGGACAGGGAGCTGATACGCAGTATTTT. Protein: CASSTPPGQGADTQYF.

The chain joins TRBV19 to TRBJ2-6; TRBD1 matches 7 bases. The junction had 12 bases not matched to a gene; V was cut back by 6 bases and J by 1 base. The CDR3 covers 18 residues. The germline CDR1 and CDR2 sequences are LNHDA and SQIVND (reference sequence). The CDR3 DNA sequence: TGTGCCAGTAGCAATCTTCGGCAGGGGGTATCTGGGGCCAACGTCCTGACTTTC. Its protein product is CASSNLRQGVSGANVLTF.